This T cell receptor beta chain came from a study of shared clonotypes between healthy human individuals. Findings and limits, study-wide: Even with large depth, rarefaction showed that sorted-subset sequencing was incomplete.

The CDR3 length is 15 residues. The ends were cut back, 6 bases at V and 3 bases at J, with 18 bases in the middle. Per the germline V gene, CDR1 is MDHEN and CDR2 is SYDVKM. A word on this clone: Its antigen is undetermined. The sample has other DNA sequences that encode this CDR3 too.

The donors, all of them Caucasian adults, lived in Nashville, Tennessee. Deep-level assay runs were performed. The method was immunoSEQ multiplex PCR; TCRdb's version includes in-frame clones alone and lacks a portion of them. The data contain roughly 2.2 million clones, roughly 92% of them singletons. Sequences were obtained from naive CD4+ T cells from PBMCs. Subset indicated: CD45RA+ positively selected. This rearrangement joins TRBV28 to TRBJ2-7; D perhaps matches TRBD1 (6 bases). The receptor's source is a man in his late teens or twenties in good health. Some clones in this sample may be carry-over from other donors' samples. Here the CDR3 reads CASSLAPGQNYEQYF. In nucleotides, the CDR3 is TGTGCCAGCAGCCTAGCTCCCGGACAGAACTACGAGCAGTACTTC.